Presented here are 25 T cell receptor beta chains from one specimen sequenced in a study of OX40 agonist ivuxolimab in advanced cancers. The repertoire was sequenced with immunoSEQ multiplex PCR; TCRdb's copy has only in-frame clones and lacks some. The sample holds 40,000 to 55,000 clones, approximately 90% seen once. The sequencing used CD4+ or CD8+ T cells sorted from blood, collected in a trial of the OX40 agonist ivuxolimab. All receptors derive from an adult with an advanced solid tumor such as melanoma, head and neck, liver or kidney cancer.

V and J are TRBV18 and TRBJ2-7; TRBD2 might be the D (5 bases). CDR3 size: 13 residues. Trimming stripped 4 bases from V and 3 bases from J, with 10 bases between. CDR1 KGHSH and CDR2 LQKENI come from the germline V gene. The CDR3 bases are TGTGCCAGCTCACTGACTAATATCTACGAGCAGTACTTC. Protein: CASSLTNIYEQYF.

The chain couples TRBV9 to TRBJ2-5; 7 nucleotides align to TRBD1. Germline values: CDR1 SGDLS, CDR2 YYNGEE. V was pared by 3 bases and J by 5 bases, with 10 bases of the junction left unmatched. This CDR3 is 15 amino acids long. Here the CDR3 reads CASSAGRGREETQYF. CDR3 nucleotide sequence: TGTGCCAGCAGCGCCGGAAGGGGGCGCGAGGAGACCCAGTACTTC.

The V gene is TRBV27, the J gene TRBJ1-1; unclear D gene. This CDR3 region has 13 residues. V dropped 1 base and J dropped 1 base, with 4 bases sitting between them. Germline V CDR1 and CDR2: MNHEY, SMNVEV (reference sequence). CDR3 amino acids: CASSLLTNTEAFF. The CDR3 region has the DNA TGTGCCAGCAGTTTATTGACGAACACTGAAGCTTTCTTT.

The chain carries TRBV5-1 and TRBJ2-7; 7 positions agree with TRBD1. CDR1 and CDR2 from the germline V gene are SGHRS and YFSETQ. This CDR3 is built from 14 residues. V lost 4 bases, J lost 2 bases, and 6 bases stayed unmatched. The CDR3 loop reads CASSASGTAYEQYF. For the CDR3, the DNA is TGCGCCAGCAGCGCCTCCGGGACAGCCTACGAGCAGTACTTC. The entire variable domain, with the rest obtained from reference TRBV5-1 and TRBJ2-7, is as follows: KAGVTQTPRYLIKTRGQQVTLSCSPISGHRSVSWYQQTPGQGLQFLFEYFSETQRNKGNFPGRFSGRQFSNSRSEMNVSTLELGDSALYLCASSASGTAYEQYFGPGTRLTVT.

V gene TRBV6-5 combines with J gene TRBJ2-3; a possible D gene is TRBD2 (5 bases). Per the germline V gene, CDR1 is MNHEY and CDR2 is SVGAGI. The CDR3 has 14 residues. V was cut by 4 bases and J by 3 bases, with 11 bases left in between. The CDR3 here is CASSFRGLTDTQYF. The DNA of the CDR3 is TGTGCCAGCAGTTTCCGCGGACTTACAGATACGCAGTATTTT.

V is TRBV4-1 and J is TRBJ2-7, with D possibly matching TRBD1 (6 bases). The CDR3 is 13 amino acids. Germline loops: CDR1 MGHRA, CDR2 YSYEKL. V shed 2 bases and J shed 1 base, with 6 bases lying between them. CDR3 nucleotides: TGCGCCAGCAGCCAAACAGGGTCCTACGAGCAGTACTTC. The encoded protein is CASSQTGSYEQYF.

The J gene is TRBJ1-5, the V gene TRBV9; 7 bases line up with TRBD1. The CDR3 loop spans 14 amino acids. Looked up from germline, CDR1 is SGDLS and CDR2 is YYNGEE. V shed 4 bases and J 3 bases; nucleotides not matched to a gene: 4. Written as DNA, the CDR3 is TGTGCCAGCAGCCAGGGGGATATCAATCAGCCCCAGCATTTT. Amino acid sequence: CASSQGDINQPQHF.

This clone was seen a single time. This chain links TRBV10-3 with TRBJ1-4; 7 bases agree with TRBD1. The CDR3 is made up of 13 amino acids. J lost 5 bases, V lost 10 bases, and 7 bases had no gene match. The germline CDR1 and CDR2 sequences are ENHRY and SYGVKD. CDR3 coding DNA: TGTGCCACCCACAGGGGTAAAAATGAAAAACTGTTTTTT. This gives the protein CATHRGKNEKLFF.

As concerns this clone: One end of the junction varies from germline; a read error may be responsible. This same CDR3 is encoded by further DNA sequences in the sample. The rearrangement joins TRBV4-2 to TRBJ2-1, with D perhaps matching TRBD1 (7 bases). The V gene's germline CDR1 is LGHNA and CDR2 YNFKEQ. This CDR3 is built from 14 residues. In nucleotides, the CDR3 is TGTGCTAGCAGCCAGGGGGGCCCAGACAATGAGCAGTTCTTC. Translation: CASSQGGPDNEQFF.

The chain has TRBV7-6 and TRBJ1-2, with a weak D call TRBD1 (6 bases). CDR1 and CDR2 from the germline V gene are SGHVS and FNYEAQ. V was shortened by 2 bases and J by 8 bases, with 27 bases between the two germline ends. The CDR3 sequence is 18 residues long. CDR3 sequence reads: CASSLLAAGTSNGEGYTF. The CDR3 DNA follows: TGTGCCAGCAGCTTACTCGCCGCGGGGACATCTAATGGGGAAGGCTACACCTTC.

V gene TRBV9 combines with J gene TRBJ2-1, with D perhaps being TRBD1 or TRBD2 (5 bases each). Trimming stripped 0 bases from V and 4 bases from J, with 17 bases between. Germline V gene lookup returns CDR1 SGDLS and CDR2 YYNGEE. This CDR3 is 17 amino acids long. The CDR3 DNA sequence: TGTGCCAGCAGCGTAGAGCCCCCCAGCGGACAATACAATGAGCAGTTCTTC. Translation gives CASSVEPPSGQYNEQFF.

The chain carries TRBV15 and TRBJ2-2; 11 bases align to TRBD1. The CDR3 consists of 16 residues. J gave up 6 bases and V 5 bases, and 8 bases lay outside the gene matches. Germline V gene lookup returns CDR1 LNHNV and CDR2 YYDKDF (reference sequence). Here the CDR3 reads CATSGSGQGVSGELFF. CDR3 bases: TGTGCCACCAGCGGATCGGGACAGGGGGTCTCCGGGGAGCTGTTTTTT.

V gene TRBV6-1 combines with J gene TRBJ2-7; 10 bases line up with TRBD2. With V trimmed by 4 bases and J by 5 bases, 8 bases remained unmatched. CDR1 and CDR2 (germline): MNHNS, SASEGT. This CDR3 region has 15 residues. The CDR3 is CASSVKTSGYNEQYF. The DNA of the CDR3 is TGTGCCAGCAGTGTAAAGACTAGCGGGTACAACGAGCAGTACTTC.

The chain has TRBV19 and TRBJ2-1; TRBD2 matches at 15 bases. The CDR3 contains 15 residues. The germline CDR1 and CDR2 sequences are LNHDA and SQIVND (reference sequence). The V and J ends lost 5 bases and 7 bases, in that order; junction bases with no gene match: 3. As DNA, the CDR3 is TGTGCCAGTAGTGGACTAGCGGGAGGGCCGAATGAGCAGTTCTTC. It codes for CASSGLAGGPNEQFF.

V gene TRBV2 combines with J gene TRBJ2-7; TRBD2 matches 9 bases. Trimming took 3 bases from V and 0 from J; bases not matched to a gene: 3. The germline V gene encodes CDR1 SNHLY and CDR2 FYNNEI. The CDR3 is made up of 15 amino acids. CDR3 nucleotides: TGTGCCAGCAGTGAGACTAGCGGAGTCTCCTACGAGCAGTACTTC. It translates to CASSETSGVSYEQYF. Using reference TRBV2 and TRBJ2-7 for the parts outside the CDR3, the full variable domain is EPEVTQTPSHQVTQMGQEVILRCVPISNHLYFYWYRQILGQKVEFLVSFYNNEISEKSEIFDDQFSVERPDGSNFTLKIRSTKLEDSAMYFCASSETSGVSYEQYFGPGTRLTVT.

The chain is built from TRBV5-6 and TRBJ1-4; no definite D call. V lost 0 bases, J lost 0 bases, and 9 bases lay in between. Germline V gene data show CDR1 as SGHDT and CDR2 as YYEEEE. The CDR3 covers 16 residues. The CDR3 loop is CASSLVEAATNEKLFF. The CDR3 DNA is TGTGCCAGCAGCTTGGTGGAGGCAGCAACTAATGAAAAACTGTTTTTT. Filled out from reference TRBV5-6 and TRBJ1-4, the complete variable domain reads DAGVTQSPTHLIKTRGQQVTLRCSPKSGHDTVSWYQQALGQGPQFIFQYYEEEERQRGNFPDRFSGHQFPNYSSELNVNALLLGDSALYLCASSLVEAATNEKLFFGSGTQLSVL.

The V and J genes are TRBV4-1 and TRBJ1-5, with D unresolved. The CDR3 has 14 amino acids. Trimming removed 4 bases at V and 6 bases at J, with 13 bases between. From germline, CDR1 is MGHRA and CDR2 YSYEKL. The chain's CDR3 is CASSPYSGSQPQHF. CDR3 nucleotide sequence: TGCGCCAGCAGCCCGTATTCAGGCAGTCAGCCCCAGCATTTT.

This chain connects TRBV18 to TRBJ2-1; TRBD2 matches 7 bases. The CDR3 runs to 14 residues. V trimming: 0 bases; J trimming: 7 bases; junction bases outside the gene matches: 3. Germline assignment: CDR1 KGHSH and CDR2 LQKENI. CDR3: CASSPPLGGNEQFF. DNA of the CDR3: TGTGCCAGCTCACCACCGCTGGGGGGGAATGAGCAGTTCTTC.

This chain joins TRBV9 and TRBJ2-1, with a tentative D call TRBD1 (6 bases). CDR1 is SGDLS and CDR2 is YYNGEE in the germline V gene. Trimming took 3 bases from V and 0 from J, leaving 10 bases between them. The length of the CDR3 is 15 residues. This CDR3 reads CASSEQGNSYNEQFF. As DNA, the CDR3 is TGTGCCAGCAGCGAACAGGGTAACTCCTACAATGAGCAGTTCTTC.

The CDR3 reads CASSVLSSGSADTQYF. In DNA, the CDR3 is TGTGCCAGCAGTGTCTTGTCTAGCGGGAGTGCAGATACGCAGTATTTT. V and J are TRBV7-6 and TRBJ2-3, with 10 bases lining up with TRBD2. The germline V gene has CDR1 SGHVS and CDR2 FNYEAQ. This CDR3 contains 16 residues. The junction had 10 bases not matched to a gene; V was cut back by 6 bases and J by 4 bases.

This clone was found once. This sequence joins TRBV5-6 and TRBJ1-2; tentative D call: TRBD1 (6 bases). This CDR3 region has 16 residues. CDR1 and CDR2 from the germline V gene are SGHDT and YYEEEE. Trimming took off 2 bases at V and 4 bases at J, with 18 bases between the two ends. The CDR3 DNA is TGTGCCAGCAGCTTTGGGGAATCCGGGGGCTTCTATGGCTACACCTTC. It specifies CASSFGESGGFYGYTF.

The V and J genes are TRBV6-4 and TRBJ2-1; 9 nucleotides align to TRBD2. The CDR3 totals 14 residues. J lost 6 bases, V lost 0 bases, and 0 bases had no gene match. Germline V gives CDR1 MRHNA, CDR2 SNTAGT. The CDR3 nucleotides are TGTGCCAGCAGTGACTCGCGGGAGGGCAATGAGCAGTTCTTC. Amino acid sequence: CASSDSREGNEQFF.

This chain uses TRBV28 with TRBJ1-5; 7 positions match TRBD1. Germline assignment: CDR1 MDHEN and CDR2 SYDVKM. J gave up 7 bases and V 11 bases, and 17 bases lay outside the gene matches. The CDR3 contains 15 residues. The CDR3 reads CAGSPDREGGQPQHF. As DNA, the CDR3 is TGTGCCGGGTCACCTGACAGGGAAGGGGGACAGCCCCAGCATTTT.

The chain uses TRBV19 and TRBJ2-3, with D perhaps assigned TRBD1 or TRBD2 (5 bases each). V lost 5 bases and J lost 0, with 9 bases in between. CDR3 length: 14 residues. CDR1 and CDR2 from the germline V gene are LNHDA and SQIVND (reference sequence). CDR3: CASSAWDSTDTQYF. The CDR3 region has the DNA TGTGCCAGTAGTGCCTGGGACAGCACAGATACGCAGTATTTT.

The chain links TRBV29-1 to TRBJ2-7; 12 positions match TRBD2. Germline V gene sequence: CDR1 SQVTM, CDR2 ANQGSEA. V dropped 7 bases and J dropped 2; count of bases not matched to a gene: 9. CDR3 size: 15 residues. The CDR3 nucleotides read TGCAGCGCAGGACTAGCGGGATATACCCCCTACGAGCAGTACTTC. This encodes CSAGLAGYTPYEQYF.